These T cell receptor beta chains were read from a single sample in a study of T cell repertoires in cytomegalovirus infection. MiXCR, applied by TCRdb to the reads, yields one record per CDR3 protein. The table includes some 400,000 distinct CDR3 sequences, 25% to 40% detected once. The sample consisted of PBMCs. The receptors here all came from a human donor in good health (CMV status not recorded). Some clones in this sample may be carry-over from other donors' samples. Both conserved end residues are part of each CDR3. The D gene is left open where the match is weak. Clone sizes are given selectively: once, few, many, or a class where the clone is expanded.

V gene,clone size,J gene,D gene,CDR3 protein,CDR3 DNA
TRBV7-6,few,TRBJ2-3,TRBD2,CASSLNRRGGSLNPDTQYF,TGTGCCAGCAGCTTAAACCGGCGGGGGGGGTCCCTTAATCCAGATACGCAGTATTTT
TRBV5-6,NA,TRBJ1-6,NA,CASSLGLRAGNSPLHF,TGTGCCAGCAGCTTGGGCCTTCGGGCGGGTAATTCACCCCTCCACTTT
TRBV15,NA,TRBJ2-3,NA,CATSEMGGRVDTQYF,TGTGCCACCAGCGAGATGGGGGGGCGAGTAGATACGCAGTATTTT
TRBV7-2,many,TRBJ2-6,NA,CASSLAGVGSGANVLTF,TGTGCCAGCAGCTTAGCTGGGGTAGGGTCAGGGGCCAACGTCCTGACTTTC
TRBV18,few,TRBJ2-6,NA,CASSPLWSSGANVLTF,TGTGCCAGCTCACCACTTTGGAGCTCTGGGGCCAACGTCCTGACTTTC
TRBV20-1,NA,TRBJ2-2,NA,CSAIGTGRRRDTGELFF,TGCAGTGCTATTGGGACGGGGCGAAGAAGGGACACCGGGGAGCTGTTTTTT
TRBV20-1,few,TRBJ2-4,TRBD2,CSAPTSGGSGNIQYF,TGCAGTGCTCCGACTAGCGGGGGATCCGGAAACATTCAGTACTTC
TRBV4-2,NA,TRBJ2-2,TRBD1,CASSQEVRDRGRGELFF,TGTGCCAGCAGCCAAGAAGTGCGGGACAGGGGGCGCGGGGAGCTGTTTTTT
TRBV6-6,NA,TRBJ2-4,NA,CSSSDRIGVKNIQYF,TGTTCCAGCAGTGACAGGATCGGGGTCAAAAACATTCAGTACTTC
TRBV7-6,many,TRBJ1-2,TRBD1,CASSFGTGNGYTF,TGTGCCAGCAGCTTCGGGACAGGGAACGGCTACACCTTC
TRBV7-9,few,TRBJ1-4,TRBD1,CASSSGQGHREKLFF,TGTGCCAGCAGCTCCGGACAGGGGCACCGGGAAAAACTGTTTTTT
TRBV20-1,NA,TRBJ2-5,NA,CSAEGETQYF,TGCAGTGCGGAGGGGGAGACCCAGTACTTC
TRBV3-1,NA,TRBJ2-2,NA,CASKAGMTNTGELFF,TGTGCCAGCAAAGCAGGGATGACGAACACCGGGGAGCTGTTTTTT
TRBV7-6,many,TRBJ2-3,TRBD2,CASSLGASGTPTDTQYF,TGTGCCAGCAGCTTAGGGGCTAGCGGGACTCCCACAGATACGCAGTATTTT
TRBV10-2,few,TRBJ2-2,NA,CASSYPTGGNTGELFF,TGCGCCAGCAGTTACCCGACAGGAGGAAACACCGGGGAGCTGTTTTTT
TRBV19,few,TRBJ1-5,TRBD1,CASSIPQGLKVWNQPQHF,TGTGCCAGTAGTATACCACAGGGGCTTAAGGTATGGAATCAGCCCCAGCATTTT
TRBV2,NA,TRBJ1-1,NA,CASSVGYTEAFF,TGTGCCAGCAGTGTTGGGTACACTGAAGCTTTCTTT
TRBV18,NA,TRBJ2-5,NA,CASSVLAAETQYF,TGTGCCAGCTCCGTACTAGCAGCAGAGACCCAGTACTTC
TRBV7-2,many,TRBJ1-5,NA,CASSLLLNQPQHF,TGTGCCAGCAGCTTACTACTGAATCAGCCCCAGCATTTT
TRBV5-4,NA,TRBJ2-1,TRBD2,CASSKAGDYNEQFF,TGTGCCAGCAGCAAAGCGGGGGATTACAATGAGCAGTTCTTC
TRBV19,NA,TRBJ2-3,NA,CASSKGLRGRRATDTQYF,TGTGCCAGTAGTAAAGGGCTCCGGGGGCGCCGGGCCACAGATACGCAGTATTTT
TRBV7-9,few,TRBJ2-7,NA,CASCTGNSYEQYF,TGTGCCAGCTGTACAGGCAACTCCTACGAGCAGTACTTC
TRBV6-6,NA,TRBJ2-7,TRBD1,CASSFEDRAGEQYF,TGTGCCAGCAGTTTCGAGGACAGGGCAGGGGAGCAGTACTTC
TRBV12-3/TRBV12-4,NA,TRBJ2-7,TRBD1,CASSMGTGYEQYF,TGTGCCAGCAGTATGGGGACAGGGTACGAGCAGTACTTC
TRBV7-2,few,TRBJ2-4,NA,CASSDLGDIQYF,TGTGCCAGCAGCGACCTGGGGGACATTCAGTACTTC
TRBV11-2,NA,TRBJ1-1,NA,CASTTLNTEAFF,TGTGCCAGCACCACTTTGAACACTGAAGCTTTCTTT
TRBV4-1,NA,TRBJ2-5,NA,CASSQRDQDTQYF,TGCGCCAGCAGCCAGAGGGACCAAGATACCCAGTACTTC
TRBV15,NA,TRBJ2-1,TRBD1,CATSMDRGNNNEQFF,TGTGCCACCAGCATGGACAGGGGGAACAACAATGAGCAGTTCTTC
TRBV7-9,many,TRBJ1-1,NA,CASSSQGHEAFF,TGTGCCAGCAGTTCTCAGGGGCATGAAGCTTTCTTT
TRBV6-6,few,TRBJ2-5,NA,CASSYAGAYQETQYF,TGTGCCAGCAGTTATGCAGGGGCGTACCAAGAGACCCAGTACTTC
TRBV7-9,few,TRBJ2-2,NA,CASSRIGELFF,TGTGCCAGCAGCAGAATCGGGGAGCTGTTTTTT
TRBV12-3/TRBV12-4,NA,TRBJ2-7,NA,CASSPDKWRDSYEQYF,TGTGCCAGCAGCCCCGATAAGTGGCGGGACTCCTACGAGCAGTACTTC
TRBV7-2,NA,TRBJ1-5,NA,CASSQGNQPQHF,TGTGCCAGCAGCCAGGGGAATCAGCCCCAGCATTTT
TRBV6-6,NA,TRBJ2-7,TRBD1,CASSYHRDRTAYEQYF,TGTGCCAGCAGTTACCATAGGGACAGGACAGCCTACGAGCAGTACTTC
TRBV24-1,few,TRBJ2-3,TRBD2,CATSDFRGGAGLGTQYF,TGTGCCACCAGTGATTTCCGGGGGGGGGCCGGCTTAGGTACGCAGTATTTT
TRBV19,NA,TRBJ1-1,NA,CASIIWTAAEAFF,TGTGCCAGTATTATTTGGACGGCAGCTGAAGCTTTCTTT
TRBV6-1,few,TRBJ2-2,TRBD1,CASNSGTGNTGELFF,TGTGCCAGCAACTCCGGGACAGGGAACACCGGGGAGCTGTTTTTT
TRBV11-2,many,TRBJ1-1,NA,CASSYAEGEAFF,TGTGCCAGCAGCTACGCCGAGGGTGAAGCTTTCTTT
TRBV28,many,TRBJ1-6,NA,CASSSQTNNSPLHF,TGTGCCAGCAGTTCCCAGACGAATAATTCACCCCTCCACTTT
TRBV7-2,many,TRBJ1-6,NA,CASSPRTVPPLHF,TGTGCCAGCAGCCCCCGGACAGTACCACCCCTCCACTTT
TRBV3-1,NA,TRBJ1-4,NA,CASSQGPDPDEKLFF,TGTGCCAGCAGCCAAGGACCCGACCCGGATGAAAAACTGTTTTTT
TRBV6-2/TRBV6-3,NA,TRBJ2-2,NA,CASSYGRMETGELFF,TGTGCCAGCAGTTACGGGAGGATGGAGACCGGGGAGCTGTTTTTT
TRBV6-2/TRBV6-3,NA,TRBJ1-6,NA,CASSPRAGSYNSPLHF,TGTGCCAGCAGCCCGAGGGCGGGATCCTATAATTCACCCCTCCACTTT
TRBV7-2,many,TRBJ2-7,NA,CASSLGDSRGDEQYF,TGTGCCAGCAGCTTAGGCGACTCGAGAGGGGACGAGCAGTACTTC
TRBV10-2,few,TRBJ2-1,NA,CASSDPTKESYNEQFF,TGCGCCAGCAGTGATCCCACTAAGGAGTCCTACAATGAGCAGTTCTTC